Sequencing of this T cell receptor beta chain was carried out in a study of blood T cell repertoires in COVID-19. As for the study in general: COVID-19 samples collected from the United States, Italy and Spain covered acute and convalescent phases. In each case, the material was cDNA or gDNA derived from T cells, B-cell-depleted T cells, or PBMCs.

The CDR3 has 15 residues. Trimming shortened V by 3 bases and J by 1 base, and 12 bases separated the two germline ends. Looked up from germline, CDR1 is MNHEY and CDR2 is SMNVEV (reference sequence). Per the original methods: Amplification with reference gene primers provided the estimates of nucleated cell counts. Only in-frame clones appear in the TCRdb table, and some are missing; sequencing was by immunoSEQ multiplex PCR. That table gives V, J and clone size, and the DNA gave D and trimming. The repertoire includes 100,000 to 110,000 clones, roughly 84% of them detected once, and more than 10% sits in the top ten.

J is TRBJ1-1 and V is TRBV27; unclear D gene. This receptor was taken from a human donor in a cohort sampled during active COVID-19. Sequenced sample: peripheral blood. The CDR3 DNA sequence: TGTGCCAGCAGTTTCCTACCTGCAGGGAACACTGAAGCTTTCTTT. Protein product: CASSFLPAGNTEAFF.